These 26 T cell receptor beta chains came from one sample sequenced in a study of T cell changes during pregnancy in multiple sclerosis. The method was immunoSEQ multiplex PCR; TCRdb's version includes in-frame clones alone and lacks a portion of them. Among roughly 45,000 clones listed, 90% were seen once. The starting material was peripheral blood, obtained in the first trimester of pregnancy. All receptors derive from a female donor in good health, enrolled as a control in a pregnancy study.

This clone has a single count. The chain employs TRBV7-9 and TRBJ1-2, with 7 bases fitting TRBD1. V shed 5 bases, J shed 3 bases, and the junction held 12 bases outside the gene matches. Per the germline V gene, CDR1 is SEHNR and CDR2 is FQNEAQ (reference sequence). The CDR3 has 16 amino acids. Here the CDR3 DNA reads TGTGCCAGCAGCCACCCGGGGACAGTAGTTCACTATGGCTACACCTTC. Protein sequence: CASSHPGTVVHYGYTF.

The gene calls are TRBV7-3 and TRBJ2-3; D gene uncertain. The CDR3 has 13 amino acids. Germline CDR1 and CDR2: SGHTA and FQGTGA. Trimming left V 4 bases short and J 4 bases short, with 9 bases between. CDR3 sequence: CASSSARSDTQYF. Here the CDR3 DNA reads TGTGCCAGCAGCTCCGCCAGATCAGATACGCAGTATTTT.

The chain employs TRBV7-2 and TRBJ2-7, with 8 bases lining up with TRBD1. CDR3 length: 17 amino acids. V lost 5 bases, J lost 4 bases, and 16 bases stayed unmatched. Germline V gene data show CDR1 as SGHTA and CDR2 as FQGNSA. Written as DNA, the CDR3 is TGTGCCAGCAGCCGCTACGGCCGGGGGACAGGAGATTACGAGCAGTACTTC. This sequence encodes CASSRYGRGTGDYEQYF.

J is TRBJ2-7 and V is TRBV27; the match to TRBD2 covers 8 bases. The CDR3 has 16 residues. The V and J ends lost 5 bases and 4 bases, in that order; junction bases with no gene match: 13. The V gene's germline CDR1 is MNHEY and CDR2 SMNVEV (reference sequence). This chain's CDR3 is CASSPPPPGGAYEQYF. In DNA, the CDR3 is TGTGCCAGCAGTCCCCCACCCCCCGGGGGGGCGTACGAGCAGTACTTC.

The chain employs TRBV18 and TRBJ1-2, with D perhaps matching TRBD1 (6 bases). The CDR3 totals 15 residues. From germline, CDR1 is KGHSH and CDR2 LQKENI. Trimming took off 4 bases at V and 6 bases at J, with 18 bases between the two ends. The CDR3 DNA sequence: TGTGCCAGCTCACAAAACAGGGAAGATCGCCATGGCTACACCTTC. It translates to CASSQNREDRHGYTF.

This chain uses TRBV30 with TRBJ1-1, with D possibly being TRBD1 (6 bases). Germline V gene data show CDR1 as GTSNPN and CDR2 as SVGIG (reference sequence). Trimming took 1 base from V and 10 from J, leaving 19 bases between them. The CDR3 has 14 residues. The CDR3 loop is CAWSADSWGLGAFF. In DNA, the CDR3 is TGTGCCTGGAGTGCTGACAGTTGGGGGCTTGGAGCTTTCTTT.

The chain recombines TRBV5-3 with TRBJ2-7; possible D gene TRBD1, 6 bases. TRBV5-3 is noted as an ORF with a role that remains uncertain. Trimming pared 4 bases from V and 3 bases from J, leaving 14 bases between. This CDR3 spans 14 amino acids. CDR3 bases: TGTGCCAGAAGCACGGGCCAGGGGAGCTACGAGCAGTACTTC. As protein: CARSTGQGSYEQYF.

The J gene is TRBJ2-2, the V gene TRBV25-1; 8 nucleotides align to TRBD2. CDR3 size: 18 residues. V trimming: 8 bases; J trimming: 1 base; junction bases outside the gene matches: 15. The V gene's germline CDR1 is MGHDK and CDR2 SYGVNS. CDR3 region: CASFYRQILAGNTGELFF. The CDR3 nucleotides are TGTGCCAGCTTCTACCGCCAGATCCTAGCGGGGAACACCGGGGAGCTGTTTTTT.

V and J are TRBV7-9 and TRBJ2-1; maybe TRBD1 (6 bases). The CDR3 runs 13 residues. Looked up from germline, CDR1 is SEHNR and CDR2 is FQNEAQ (reference sequence). Trimming pared 5 bases from V and 4 bases from J, leaving 9 bases between. Written as DNA, the CDR3 is TGTGCCAGCAGCCACGGACAGTACAATGAGCAGTTCTTC. Protein: CASSHGQYNEQFF.

This CDR3 is CASSAGQGGNQPQHF. The DNA for the CDR3 is TGTGCCAGCAGCGCGGGACAGGGTGGCAATCAGCCCCAGCATTTT. The rearrangement uses TRBV7-6 and TRBJ1-5, with 9 positions matching TRBD1. Germline assignment: CDR1 SGHVS and CDR2 FNYEAQ. CDR3 length: 15 amino acids. Germline trimming cut 5 bases from V and 2 bases from J; bases unmatched to any gene: 4.

The rearrangement joins TRBV30 to TRBJ2-7; 10 bases map to TRBD1. V lost 1 base, J lost 9 bases, and 6 bases stayed unmatched. The CDR3 spans 13 residues. Germline-derived CDR1 and CDR2 are GTSNPN and SVGIG (reference sequence). The CDR3 DNA reads as TGTGCCTGGAGTGACGGGACAGGGGTGGGGCAGTACTTC. Protein: CAWSDGTGVGQYF.

The rearrangement joins TRBV7-2 to TRBJ1-4, with D possibly being TRBD1 (5 bases). The V and J ends lost 5 bases and 1 base respectively, with 11 bases between them. CDR3 size: 15 residues. The germline V gene has CDR1 SGHTA and CDR2 FQGNSA. The CDR3 loop reads CASSIQGGTNEKLFF. Written as DNA, the CDR3 is TGTGCCAGCAGCATCCAGGGAGGAACTAATGAAAAACTGTTTTTT.

The chain is built from TRBV27 and TRBJ2-5; 10 bases align to TRBD1. With V trimmed by 6 bases and J by 1 base, 8 bases remained unmatched. CDR1 MNHEY and CDR2 SMNVEV come from the germline V gene (reference sequence). This CDR3 comprises 16 residues. This chain's CDR3 is CASSPFGDRGQETQYF. The CDR3 bases are TGTGCCAGCAGCCCTTTCGGGGACAGGGGCCAAGAGACCCAGTACTTC.

A single count supports this clone. This chain joins TRBV9 and TRBJ2-6; 9 bases map to TRBD1. The CDR3 loop spans 19 amino acids. CDR1 is SGDLS, CDR2 YYNGEE, per germline. V lost 3 bases and J lost 0; bases outside the gene matches: 10. CDR3 sequence: CASSAGQGFTSSGANVLTF. DNA for the CDR3: TGTGCCAGCAGCGCAGGACAGGGGTTTACCTCCTCTGGGGCCAACGTCCTGACTTTC.

The CDR3: CASTTSGSSYEQYF. The CDR3 nucleotides are TGTGCCAGCACCACTAGCGGGAGTTCCTACGAGCAGTACTTC. The chain uses TRBV28 and TRBJ2-7; TRBD2 agrees at 11 bases. Germline loops: CDR1 MDHEN, CDR2 SYDVKM. There are 14 residues in the CDR3. J was trimmed by 1 base and V by 7 bases; bases with no gene match: 3.

This clone came up a few times. Mismatch with germline at one junction end may stem from a read error. The rearrangement joins TRBV7-7 to TRBJ1-1; 7 nucleotides match TRBD1. This CDR3 contains 13 residues. Germline lookup yields CDR1 SSHAT and CDR2 FNYEAQ (reference sequence). DNA of the CDR3: TGTGCTAGCAGCTCCCATCAGGGGGCTGAAGCTTTCTTT. This encodes CASSSHQGAEAFF.

V usage is TRBV7-2 and J usage is TRBJ2-1, with 14 bases that match TRBD2. CDR1 is SGHTA and CDR2 is FQGNSA in the germline V gene. V shed 5 bases, J shed 10 bases, and the junction held 7 bases outside the gene matches. The CDR3 runs to 15 residues. CDR3 region: CASSEGLAGGREQFF. The CDR3 DNA is TGTGCCAGCAGCGAAGGACTAGCGGGAGGACGGGAGCAGTTCTTC.

The CDR3 DNA sequence: TGTGCCAGCAGTTTATGGGACTTGGGACAGTTCGGAGTTCAGCCCCAGCATTTT. Amino acids: CASSLWDLGQFGVQPQHF. V gene TRBV28 combines with J gene TRBJ1-5; 7 nucleotides align to TRBD1. From germline, CDR1 is MDHEN and CDR2 SYDVKM. The V gene end was trimmed by 0 bases and the J gene end by 6 bases; junction bases not matched to a gene: 14. This CDR3 contains 18 residues.

The chain combines TRBV7-9 with TRBJ2-1; 12 nucleotides align to TRBD2. With V trimmed by 6 bases and J by 6 bases, 6 bases remained unmatched. This CDR3 comprises 15 residues. Germline CDR1 reads SEHNR; CDR2 reads FQNEAQ (reference sequence). For the CDR3, the DNA is TGTGCCAGCAGTCTAGCGGGGGGGCAGGGCAATGAGCAGTTCTTC. This encodes CASSLAGGQGNEQFF. The whole variable domain, remainder taken from reference TRBV7-9 and TRBJ2-1, is DTGVSQNPRHKITKRGQNVTFRCDPISEHNRLYWYRQTLGQGPEFLTYFQNEAQLEKSRLLSDRFSAERPKGSFSTLEIQRTEQGDSAMYLCASSLAGGQGNEQFFGPGTRLTVL.

The rearrangement uses TRBV28 and TRBJ1-5; D possibly corresponds to TRBD1 (5 bases). Trimming took 5 bases from V and 2 from J, leaving 25 bases between them. The length of the CDR3 is 19 residues. CDR1 and CDR2 (germline): MDHEN, SYDVKM. The CDR3 region has the DNA TGTGCCAGCAGTCCCCGGAGGGGCCTGGTCGGTTACGGCAATCAGCCCCAGCATTTT. Amino acid sequence: CASSPRRGLVGYGNQPQHF.

This chain links TRBV5-1 with TRBJ2-3; 7 bases map to TRBD2. V was pared by 5 bases and J by 4 bases, with 10 bases of the junction left unmatched. This CDR3 spans 15 amino acids. Per germline, CDR1 SGHRS and CDR2 YFSETQ. The CDR3 reads CASSISGGVADTQYF. As DNA, the CDR3 is TGCGCCAGCAGTATCTCGGGAGGAGTGGCAGATACGCAGTATTTT.

The rearrangement links TRBV28 to TRBJ1-2; D may be TRBD1 (6 bases). Germline CDR1 and CDR2: MDHEN and SYDVKM. This CDR3 region has 14 residues. Trimming stripped 5 bases from V and 2 bases from J, with 12 bases between. CDR3 sequence (DNA): TGTGCCAGCAGTCCCGGACAGCCCAACTATGGCTACACCTTC. Its translation is CASSPGQPNYGYTF.

In this sample, this clone turned up once. The rearrangement links TRBV14 to TRBJ2-5; D unclear. The CDR3 has 13 amino acids. Germline V gene sequence: CDR1 SGHDN, CDR2 FVKESK. The V end lost 1 base, the J end lost 5 bases, and 8 bases lay between the germline ends. For the CDR3, the DNA is TGTGCCAGCAGCCAAGTTGAGAGGGAGACCCAGTACTTC. Its protein product is CASSQVERETQYF.

The chain joins TRBV12-5 to TRBJ2-5; tentatively, D is TRBD2 (5 bases). Germline lookup yields CDR1 LGHNT and CDR2 FRNRAP. V lost 10 bases to trimming and J lost 2 bases, with 11 bases between them. This CDR3 has 12 residues. The CDR3 sequence is CATAWEQETQYF. CDR3 DNA: TGTGCTACCGCCTGGGAGCAAGAGACCCAGTACTTC. Supplemented by reference TRBV12-5 and TRBJ2-5, the full variable domain reads DARVTQTPRHKVTEMGQEVTMRCQPILGHNTVFWYRQTMMQGLELLAYFRNRAPLDDSGMPKDRFSAEMPDATLATLKIQPSEPRDSAVYFCATAWEQETQYFGPGTRLLVL.

V usage is TRBV19 and J usage is TRBJ1-2, with 7 bases fitting TRBD1. The V gene's germline CDR1 is LNHDA and CDR2 SQIVND (reference sequence). J was trimmed by 0 bases and V by 2 bases; bases with no gene match: 9. This CDR3 spans 17 amino acids. CDR3 coding DNA: TGTGCCAGTAGTATAAGTTTACGGGACAGCGCTAACTATGGCTACACCTTC. Protein product: CASSISLRDSANYGYTF.

The V gene is TRBV15, the J gene TRBJ1-4, with D possibly being TRBD1 (6 bases). V lost 0 bases and J lost 0, with 14 bases in between. This CDR3 has 18 amino acids. Germline V gene sequence: CDR1 LNHNV, CDR2 YYDKDF (reference sequence). The CDR3 coding sequence is TGTGCCACCAGCAGAGATCCGGACAGCGCTGCAACTAATGAAAAACTGTTTTTT. This codes for CATSRDPDSAATNEKLFF. The whole variable domain, remainder taken from reference TRBV15 and TRBJ1-4, is DAMVIQNPRYQVTQFGKPVTLSCSQTLNHNVMYWYQQKSSQAPKLLFHYYDKDFNNEADTPDNFQSRRPNTSFCFLDIRSPGLGDTAMYLCATSRDPDSAATNEKLFFGSGTQLSVL.